The 15 T cell receptor beta chains below all came from one sample that was sequenced in a study of blood T cell repertoires in COVID-19. TCRdb's table, derived via immunoSEQ multiplex PCR, lists solely in-frame clones and lacks some. The sample has 300,000 to 350,000 clones; roughly 89% are singletons. Sample: PBMCs or T cells enriched from blood (not recorded which). The receptors derive from a woman younger than 35 who had recovered from COVID-19.

The chain couples TRBV7-3 to TRBJ1-6; 9 bases fit TRBD1. V gave up 5 bases and J gave up 9 bases; unmatched junction bases: 8. CDR1 is SGHTA, CDR2 FQGTGA, per germline. The CDR3 extends over 15 amino acids. In DNA form, the CDR3 reads TGTGCCAGCAGCCTGAGGGACAGGGCATCTTCACCCCTCCACTTT. It encodes CASSLRDRASSPLHF.

This chain uses TRBV6-5 with TRBJ1-2; TRBD1 agrees at 7 bases. In germline, CDR1 is MNHEY, CDR2 SVGAGI. Germline trimming cut 5 bases from V and 8 bases from J; bases unmatched to any gene: 11. The CDR3 sequence is 14 residues long. CDR3 coding DNA: TGTGCCAGCAGTCGTGATACAGGGGTTATGGGCTACACCTTC. It specifies CASSRDTGVMGYTF.

V is TRBV15 and J is TRBJ1-5, with 7 nucleotides matching TRBD1. Germline CDR1 is LNHNV and CDR2 is YYDKDF (reference sequence). The CDR3 runs to 16 residues. V lost 1 base to trimming and J lost 8 bases; unmatched junction nucleotides: 11. CDR3 region: CATSRAGRGLGEPQHF. In DNA form, the CDR3 reads TGTGCCACCAGCAGAGCTGGCAGGGGGTTAGGGGAGCCCCAGCATTTT.

J is TRBJ2-1 and V is TRBV19; 9 nucleotides match TRBD2. This CDR3 has 16 residues. After removal of 3 bases from V and 5 bases from J, the junction contained 8 bases not matched to a gene. Germline-derived CDR1 and CDR2 are LNHDA and SQIVND (reference sequence). The CDR3 here is CASSIWASGNHNEQFF. In DNA form, the CDR3 reads TGTGCCAGTAGTATTTGGGCTAGCGGGAACCACAATGAGCAGTTCTTC.

The chain carries TRBV15 and TRBJ1-5; weak D call: TRBD1 (6 bases). CDR1 is LNHNV, CDR2 YYDKDF, per germline (reference sequence). V dropped 0 bases and J dropped 0 bases, with 12 bases sitting between them. The CDR3 runs 17 residues. In DNA form, the CDR3 reads TGTGCCACCAGCAGAGAGGGCCAGGGGATTAGCAATCAGCCCCAGCATTTT. Residues: CATSREGQGISNQPQHF. Combining the CDR3 with reference TRBV15 and TRBJ1-5 gives the whole variable domain DAMVIQNPRYQVTQFGKPVTLSCSQTLNHNVMYWYQQKSSQAPKLLFHYYDKDFNNEADTPDNFQSRRPNTSFCFLDIRSPGLGDTAMYLCATSREGQGISNQPQHFGDGTRLSIL.

This rearrangement joins TRBV28 to TRBJ1-1; a possible D gene is TRBD1 (6 bases). Germline CDR1 MDHEN, CDR2 SYDVKM. This CDR3 comprises 16 residues. Trimming shortened V by 2 bases and J by 2 bases, and 15 bases separated the two germline ends. CDR3 coding DNA: TGTGCCAGCAGTTTACTAGGGGGAAGTGGCAACACTGAAGCTTTCTTT. Translation: CASSLLGGSGNTEAFF.

The chain joins TRBV28 to TRBJ1-2; D may be TRBD1 (5 bases). The V end was cut by 6 bases, the J end by 7 bases, with 15 bases between. The length of the CDR3 is 13 residues. The germline V gene encodes CDR1 MDHEN and CDR2 SYDVKM. CDR3 protein: CASRRLDNGGYTF. In DNA, the CDR3 is TGTGCCAGCAGACGCCTGGACAACGGTGGCTACACCTTC.

The V and J genes are TRBV29-1 and TRBJ2-5; possible D gene TRBD2, 6 bases. The germline V gene encodes CDR1 SQVTM and CDR2 ANQGSEA. This CDR3 has 11 residues. With 5 bases removed from V and 7 bases from J, the gap between germline ends came to 11 bases. The CDR3 nucleotides are TGCAGCGTTTCGGGAGAAGGGACCCAGTACTTC. It specifies CSVSGEGTQYF.

The count of this clone is one. The genes are TRBV19 and TRBJ2-5; 8 positions agree with TRBD1. Germline-derived CDR1 and CDR2 are LNHDA and SQIVND (reference sequence). J was trimmed by 5 bases and V by 5 bases; bases with no gene match: 7. The CDR3 extends over 14 amino acids. The CDR3 reads CASSDSGGRETQYF. CDR3 DNA: TGTGCCAGTAGTGACTCAGGGGGCCGGGAGACCCAGTACTTC.

V is TRBV27 and J is TRBJ2-4; D is perhaps TRBD1 (5 bases). The germline V gene has CDR1 MNHEY and CDR2 SMNVEV (reference sequence). V was pared by 3 bases and J by 2 bases, with 11 bases between. The CDR3 runs 15 residues. CDR3 loop: CASSFTGLPKNIQYF. DNA for the CDR3: TGTGCCAGCAGTTTTACAGGTTTGCCCAAAAACATTCAGTACTTC.

This chain connects TRBV19 to TRBJ1-1; 7 positions match TRBD1. V gave up 4 bases and J gave up 10 bases; unmatched junction bases: 9. The CDR3 has 13 amino acids. Germline values: CDR1 LNHDA, CDR2 SQIVND (reference sequence). The CDR3 here is CASSKTDREAAFF. The DNA for the CDR3 is TGTGCCAGTAGTAAAACCGACAGGGAGGCAGCTTTCTTT.

The chain carries TRBV29-1 and TRBJ2-3, with 8 bases aligning to TRBD2. Germline trimming cut 7 bases from V and 5 bases from J; bases unmatched to any gene: 14. The CDR3 loop spans 15 amino acids. Per germline, CDR1 SQVTM and CDR2 ANQGSEA. The chain's CDR3 is CSGDGGAGSIDTQYF. Written as DNA, the CDR3 is TGCAGCGGAGACGGGGGGGCCGGATCTATAGATACGCAGTATTTT.

CDR3 DNA: TGTGCCAGCAGCCCGGACTCCAGCTCTGGAAACACCATATATTTT. Protein: CASSPDSSSGNTIYF. The chain links TRBV7-9 to TRBJ1-3; D gene ambiguous. Germline assignment: CDR1 SEHNR and CDR2 FQNEAQ (reference sequence). V shed 5 bases and J shed 0 bases, with 11 bases lying between them. The CDR3 consists of 15 residues.

The chain combines TRBV12-3 or TRBV12-4 with TRBJ2-3, with D possibly matching TRBD2 (5 bases). This CDR3 region has 13 residues. Trimming shortened V by 3 bases and J by 4 bases, and 8 bases separated the two germline ends. The CDR3 DNA reads as TGTGCCAGCAGTTTCGAGAGGGCAGATACGCAGTATTTT. It is translated as CASSFERADTQYF.

The chain employs TRBV3-1 (or the pseudogene TRBV3-2) and TRBJ2-3, with D tentatively TRBD2 (7 bases). The CDR3 runs 17 residues. The V and J ends lost 2 bases and 0 bases respectively, with 15 bases between them. The germline CDR1 and CDR2 sequences are LGHDT and YNNKEL (reference sequence). DNA for the CDR3: TGTGCCAGCAGCCAATTGGGGGGGCCTACTAGCACAGATACGCAGTATTTT. It yields the protein CASSQLGGPTSTDTQYF.